This is a list of T cell receptor beta chains from one sample in a study of beta chain features in type 1 diabetes. Using immunoSEQ multiplex PCR, the repertoire was profiled, and TCRdb retains in-frame clones only, with some absent. Among fewer than 400,000 clones, roughly 8% were seen once, and the ten largest hold roughly 0.44%. Sequenced input: central memory CD4+ T cells from blood. These receptors originate from a woman between 18 and 30 years old in good health. Each CDR3 is given with its conserved first and last residue. The order of the fields is CDR3 protein, CDR3 DNA, J gene, clone size, V gene, D gene. D genes are given only for firm matches. The size of a clone is reported for some rows only, either as once, few or many, or as a class for expanded clones.

cdr3_aa: CASSLFIRTSGPQETQYF
cdr3_nt: TGCGCCAGCAGCTTGTTTATCAGGACTAGCGGGCCACAAGAGACCCAGTACTTC
j_call: TRBJ2-5
clone_size: NA
v_call: TRBV5-1
d_call: TRBD2

cdr3_aa: CATSRKAKGAREKLFF
cdr3_nt: TGTGCCACCAGCAGGAAAGCAAAGGGGGCGCGTGAAAAACTGTTTTTT
j_call: TRBJ1-4
clone_size: few
v_call: TRBV15
d_call: TRBD1

cdr3_aa: CASSSPQRNNYEQYF
cdr3_nt: TGTGCCAGCAGTTCTCCCCAGAGAAATAACTACGAGCAGTACTTC
j_call: TRBJ2-7
clone_size: NA
v_call: TRBV6-6
d_call: NA

cdr3_aa: CASSLQASYGYTF
cdr3_nt: TGTGCCAGCAGTTTACAGGCCTCCTATGGCTACACCTTC
j_call: TRBJ1-2
clone_size: few
v_call: TRBV27
d_call: NA

cdr3_aa: CASSLGGDWRYNEQFF
cdr3_nt: TGTGCCAGCAGCTTAGGGGGGGACTGGCGTTACAATGAGCAGTTCTTC
j_call: TRBJ2-1
clone_size: NA
v_call: TRBV7-8
d_call: NA

cdr3_aa: CASSLAGRLTDTQYF
cdr3_nt: TGTGCCAGCAGCTTAGCGGGCAGGCTCACAGATACGCAGTATTTT
j_call: TRBJ2-3
clone_size: NA
v_call: TRBV7-9
d_call: NA

cdr3_aa: CASTRGRPKSSGANVLTF
cdr3_nt: TGTGCCAGTACTCGCGGGAGGCCGAAGTCTTCTGGGGCCAACGTCCTGACTTTC
j_call: TRBJ2-6
clone_size: many
v_call: TRBV19
d_call: TRBD2

cdr3_aa: CASSGSGGRSRTAGELFF
cdr3_nt: TGTGCCAGCAGCGGGTCTGGCGGGAGATCTCGAACTGCCGGGGAGCTGTTTTTT
j_call: TRBJ2-2
clone_size: few
v_call: TRBV9
d_call: TRBD2

cdr3_aa: CASSEGAGFGNQPQHF
cdr3_nt: TGTGCCAGCAGTGAAGGAGCGGGGTTTGGCAATCAGCCCCAGCATTTT
j_call: TRBJ1-5
clone_size: few
v_call: TRBV6-1
d_call: NA

cdr3_aa: CASSYAFTSIAHEQYF
cdr3_nt: TGTGCCAGCAGTTACGCTTTCACTAGCATCGCCCACGAGCAGTACTTC
j_call: TRBJ2-7
clone_size: few
v_call: TRBV6-5
d_call: NA

cdr3_aa: CASSEFAHSSTDTQYF
cdr3_nt: TGTGCCAGCAGTGAATTTGCACATTCTAGCACAGATACGCAGTATTTT
j_call: TRBJ2-3
clone_size: few
v_call: TRBV2
d_call: NA

cdr3_aa: CASSQAGNTIYF
cdr3_nt: TGTGCCAGCAGCCAGGCTGGAAACACCATATATTTT
j_call: TRBJ1-3
clone_size: NA
v_call: TRBV2
d_call: NA

cdr3_aa: CASSLEGRITDTQYF
cdr3_nt: TGTGCCAGCAGCTTAGAGGGCAGGATCACAGATACGCAGTATTTT
j_call: TRBJ2-3
clone_size: NA
v_call: TRBV11-3
d_call: NA

cdr3_aa: CASGTRGEQYF
cdr3_nt: TGTGCCAGCGGGACTAGGGGCGAGCAGTACTTC
j_call: TRBJ2-7
clone_size: few
v_call: TRBV28
d_call: TRBD2

cdr3_aa: CASSPRTVGANVLTF
cdr3_nt: TGTGCCAGCAGCCCCAGGACAGTTGGGGCCAACGTCCTGACTTTC
j_call: TRBJ2-6
clone_size: many
v_call: TRBV27
d_call: NA

cdr3_aa: CASTKSGTGNEKLFF
cdr3_nt: TGTGCCAGCACCAAATCCGGGACAGGGAATGAAAAACTGTTTTTT
j_call: TRBJ1-4
clone_size: few
v_call: TRBV7-8
d_call: TRBD1

cdr3_aa: CATSSFLEPYNEQFF
cdr3_nt: TGTGCCACCAGCAGTTTCCTAGAACCCTACAATGAGCAGTTCTTC
j_call: TRBJ2-1
clone_size: many
v_call: TRBV15
d_call: NA

cdr3_aa: CATSREVQGPGNTIYF
cdr3_nt: TGTGCCACCAGCAGAGAAGTTCAGGGGCCGGGAAACACCATATATTTT
j_call: TRBJ1-3
clone_size: few
v_call: TRBV15
d_call: NA

cdr3_aa: CASSLTSFVGGNHNEQFF
cdr3_nt: TGTGCCAGCAGCTTAACATCCTTTGTGGGAGGGAACCACAATGAGCAGTTCTTC
j_call: TRBJ2-1
clone_size: few
v_call: TRBV7-2
d_call: TRBD2

cdr3_aa: CAMPGGRPLLNTEAFF
cdr3_nt: TGTGCCATGCCGGGAGGCAGGCCTTTGCTGAACACTGAAGCTTTCTTT
j_call: TRBJ1-1
clone_size: NA
v_call: TRBV10-3
d_call: NA

cdr3_aa: CASSLGGVGQPQHF
cdr3_nt: TGTGCCAGCAGCCTGGGGGGGGTAGGACAGCCCCAGCATTTT
j_call: TRBJ1-5
clone_size: NA
v_call: TRBV7-6
d_call: NA

cdr3_aa: CATISGRANGEQFF
cdr3_nt: TGTGCCACCATTAGCGGGAGGGCCAATGGTGAGCAGTTCTTC
j_call: TRBJ2-1
clone_size: few
v_call: TRBV27
d_call: TRBD2

cdr3_aa: CASSTGDRVFQETQYF
cdr3_nt: TGCGCCAGCAGCACAGGGGACAGGGTTTTCCAAGAGACCCAGTACTTC
j_call: TRBJ2-5
clone_size: few
v_call: TRBV5-1
d_call: TRBD1